The count of the clone carrying this TCR beta chain is one. Its antigen is still unknown. All of the donors resided in Nashville, Tennessee, and each was a Caucasian adult. The record originates from a study of shared clonotypes between healthy human individuals. Whole-study findings and limits: Expectations were that clonotype sharing among donors would be affected by sequencing depth. Blood was the only sampled material, and tissue repertoires likely differ. The generation probabilities recorded for non-shared clonotypes fell below those of clonotypes shared by all four donors.

The protocol was immunoSEQ multiplex PCR, while the TCRdb copy is restricted to in-frame clones and leaves out a portion. The sample comprises about 600,000 clones, approximately 97% of which are singletons, and roughly 0.05% rests with the top ten. Germline loops: CDR1 SEHNR, CDR2 FQNEAQ (reference sequence). The CDR3 has 14 residues. This sequence joins TRBV7-9 and TRBJ2-1; TRBD2 matches 9 bases. This clonotype originated in a woman aged 25-40 years in good health. Sequences were obtained from naive CD4+ T cells sorted from blood. Subset described: CD45RA+ positively selected. CDR3 coding DNA: TGTGCACACGGCGGGAGGGGATACAACAATGAGCAGTTCTTC. Amino acid sequence: CAHGGRGYNNEQFF. Full variable domain (outside the CDR3, taken from reference TRBV7-9 and TRBJ2-1): DTGVSQNPRHKITKRGQNVTFRCDPISEHNRLYWYRQTLGQGPEFLTYFQNEAQLEKSRLLSDRFSAERPKGSFSTLEIQRTEQGDSAMYLCAHGGRGYNNEQFFGPGTRLTVL.